The T cell receptor (beta chain) described here comes from a study of T cell clonality in common variable immunodeficiency. Clones were read by immunoSEQ multiplex PCR, and TCRdb kept only the in-frame ones, dropping some. The sample lists some 39,000 clones, none appearing once, the ten largest making up under 1.5%. CDR3 length: 11 residues. CDR1 and CDR2 from the germline V gene are SGHTA and FQGNSA. There are many counts of this clone. The read halts 3 residues ahead of the CDR3 end, with the missing end drawn from the germline J gene. Sequences were obtained from peripheral blood mononuclear cells. The TCR sequence derives from a person between 18 and 75 years old in good health. The chain uses TRBV7-2 and TRBJ1-6; the D gene is possibly TRBD1 (5 bases). The part of the CDR3 DNA that was read is TGTGCCAGCAGCTTCGGGGGGGCC. Residues: CASSFGGA. The whole CDR3 sequence reads CASSFGGALHF.